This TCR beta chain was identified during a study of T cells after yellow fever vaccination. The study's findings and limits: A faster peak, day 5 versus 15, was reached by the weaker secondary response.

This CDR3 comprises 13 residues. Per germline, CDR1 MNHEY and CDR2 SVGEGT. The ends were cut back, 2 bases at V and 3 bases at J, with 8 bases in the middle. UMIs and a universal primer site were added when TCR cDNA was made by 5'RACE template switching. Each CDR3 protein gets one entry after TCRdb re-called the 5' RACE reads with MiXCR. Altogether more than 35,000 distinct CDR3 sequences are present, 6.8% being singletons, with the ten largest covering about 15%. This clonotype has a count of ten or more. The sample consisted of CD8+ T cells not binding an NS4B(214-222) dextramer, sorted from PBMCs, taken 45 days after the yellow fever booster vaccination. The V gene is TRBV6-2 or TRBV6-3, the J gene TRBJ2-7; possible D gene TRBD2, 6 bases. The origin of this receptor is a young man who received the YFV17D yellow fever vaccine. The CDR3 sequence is CASSYEDYYEQYF. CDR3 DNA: TGTGCCAGCAGTTACGAGGACTACTACGAGCAGTACTTC.